This T cell receptor (beta chain) was identified in a study of T cells in Graves' hyperthyroidism and ophthalmopathy. The CDR3 has 15 residues. CDR1 and CDR2 from the germline V gene are SGHRS and YFSETQ. Trimming removed 0 bases from V and 6 bases from J, with 15 bases in between. The investigators amplified TCR beta CDR3 regions from RNA transcripts. RT-PCR in the first round (using the HTBI primer set) targeted the TCR CDR3. TCRdb re-analysed the multiplex PCR reads in MiXCR, keeping a single row per CDR3 protein. The repertoire has about 620,000 distinct CDR3 sequences, about 17% of them found once; the top ten carry 3.5% to 4%.

The chain carries TRBV5-1 and TRBJ1-1; the D gene is possibly TRBD1 (5 bases). This receptor was taken from a woman aged 25 to 45 with Graves' hyperthyroidism. The sample was blood. CDR3 bases: TGCGCCAGCAGCTTGGGAGTGGGGTCGGGGGCTGAAGCTTTCTTT. The encoded protein is CASSLGVGSGAEAFF.